A single sample gave rise to the 17 T cell receptor beta chains below, sequenced in a study of metastatic and nonmetastatic thyroid tumors. TCRdb re-processed the PCR reads through MiXCR. The table includes some 19,000 clones, about a quarter detected once. Patients had received no treatment of any kind before thyroid surgery. Input material: blood. The receptors here all came from a male donor with papillary thyroid cancer or a benign thyroid nodule (not recorded which). Some clones in this sample may be carry-over from other donors' samples.

The chain has TRBV7-2 and TRBJ2-1, with 7 positions matching TRBD2. The CDR3 has 14 amino acids. Germline loops: CDR1 SGHTA, CDR2 FQGNSA. The trim removed 4 bases at V and 7 bases at J, leaving 7 bases unmatched. CDR3 nucleotides: TGTGCCAGCAGCTCCGCTAGCGGCTTTAATGAGCAGTTCTTC. Residues: CASSSASGFNEQFF.

Worth noting for this clone: Because it lacks the conserved phenylalanine or tryptophan at the end, this CDR3 is likely a read error. The limits of the CDR3 on the DNA are not certain, so only TCRdb's listed CDR3 is given. The CDR3 here is CASSYTIIFS. The chain combines TRBV6-7 with TRBJ1-2. TRBV6-7 is marked as an open reading frame, function uncertain. The CDR3 is 10 amino acids long, termini counted.

J is TRBJ2-3 and V is TRBV7-8; D might be TRBD2 (6 bases). With 2 bases removed from V and 0 bases from J, the gap between germline ends came to 12 bases. There are 16 residues in the CDR3. The germline CDR1 and CDR2 sequences are SGHVS and FQNEAQ. CDR3 DNA sequence: TGTGCCAGCAGCTTAAAAGGCAGCGGGAGCACAGATACGCAGTATTTT. Amino acid sequence: CASSLKGSGSTDTQYF.

This clone has a count of ten or more. The sample has other DNA sequences that encode this CDR3 too. The CDR3 reads CASSVDVTDTQYF. CDR3 bases: TGTGCCAGCAGCGTAGATGTGACAGATACGCAGTATTTT. This chain connects TRBV9 to TRBJ2-3, with unresolved D. Germline V gene data show CDR1 as SGDLS and CDR2 as YYNGEE. The CDR3 covers 13 residues. Trimming took 0 bases from V and 3 from J, leaving 5 bases between them.

The table lists this clone with a few counts. V gene TRBV19 combines with J gene TRBJ2-7, with D maybe TRBD2 (6 bases). V was trimmed by 4 bases and J by 2 bases, leaving 9 bases between them. The CDR3 extends over 13 amino acids. Germline loops: CDR1 LNHDA, CDR2 SQIVND (reference sequence). CDR3 protein: CASSNQRAYEQYF. The CDR3 nucleotides are TGTGCCAGTAGTAACCAGCGGGCCTACGAGCAGTACTTC.

This clone showed up many times. V is TRBV20-1 and J is TRBJ1-2, with TRBD1 as a possible D gene (5 bases). The CDR3 spans 12 residues. Trimming removed 6 bases at V and 4 bases at J, with 12 bases between. Germline-derived CDR1 and CDR2 are DFQATT and SNEGSKA (reference sequence). CDR3 residues: CSAVGTGYGYTF. CDR3 nucleotides: TGCAGTGCCGTCGGGACCGGCTATGGCTACACCTTC.

This chain joins TRBV6-4 and TRBJ2-3, with 13 bases fitting TRBD2. Looked up from germline, CDR1 is MRHNA and CDR2 is SNTAGT. The CDR3 consists of 15 residues. Trimming took 3 bases from V and 4 from J; bases not matched to a gene: 1. The CDR3 spells CASSELAGGPDTQYF. CDR3 in DNA: TGTGCCAGCAGTGAACTAGCGGGGGGGCCAGATACGCAGTATTTT.

V is TRBV20-1 and J is TRBJ2-3; 14 positions match TRBD2. This CDR3 region has 17 residues. The germline V gene has CDR1 DFQATT and CDR2 SNEGSKA (reference sequence). The J segment lost 0 bases and the V segment lost 5 bases, leaving 7 bases of the junction unmatched. This chain's CDR3 is CSAEGLAGEASTDTQYF. The CDR3 nucleotides read TGCAGTGCTGAGGGACTAGCGGGGGAAGCTAGCACAGATACGCAGTATTTT.

The J gene is TRBJ1-6, the V gene TRBV5-6, with D unresolved. This CDR3 is built from 14 residues. From germline, CDR1 is SGHDT and CDR2 YYEEEE. The ends were cut back, 3 bases at V and 5 bases at J, with 9 bases in the middle. The chain's CDR3 is CASSSSPNNSPLHF. The CDR3 DNA sequence: TGTGCCAGCAGCTCATCCCCAAATAATTCACCCCTCCACTTT.

By proportion, this clone is medium-sized. The chain combines TRBV27 with TRBJ2-7, with D possibly TRBD2 on 6 matching bases. The CDR3 contains 14 residues. Germline-derived CDR1 and CDR2 are MNHEY and SMNVEV (reference sequence). Deletions cut 6 bases from V and 1 base from J, with 13 bases between. In nucleotides, the CDR3 is TGTGCCAGCAGACCCGCGGGGCTTTCCTACGAGCAGTACTTC. This encodes CASRPAGLSYEQYF.

Many counts were recorded for this clone. The genes are TRBV19 and TRBJ2-7; D not resolved. Per germline, CDR1 LNHDA and CDR2 SQIVND (reference sequence). The ends were cut back, 3 bases at V and 2 bases at J, with 11 bases in the middle. CDR3 length equals 14 residues. In DNA form, the CDR3 reads TGTGCCAGTAGTATCCCCAACTCCCCCTACGAGCAGTACTTC. Amino acid sequence: CASSIPNSPYEQYF.

Points on this clone: At one end, the junction sequence differs from germline, possibly due to a read error. The gene calls are TRBV19 and TRBJ2-6; 7 bases fit TRBD2. CDR3 size: 16 residues. Germline CDR1 LNHDA, CDR2 SQIVND (reference sequence). The chain's CDR3 is CASSLEGGEGANVLTF. Here the CDR3 DNA reads TGTGCCAGTAGTCTAGAGGGAGGGGAGGGGGCCAACGTCCTGACTTTC.

The chain employs TRBV10-3 and TRBJ1-5; TRBD1 is a possible D gene (5 bases). Trimming removed 10 bases from V and 0 bases from J, with 13 bases in between. CDR3 size: 14 residues. Germline V gene sequence: CDR1 ENHRY, CDR2 SYGVKD. The CDR3 sequence: CASSTGDSNQPQHF. The DNA of the CDR3 is TGTGCCAGCTCTACGGGGGATAGCAATCAGCCCCAGCATTTT.

Points on this clone: This specimen includes other DNA sequences encoding the same CDR3. The CDR3 coding sequence is TGTGCCAGCAGGGGCGGTACCGGGGAGCTGTTTTTT. It specifies CASRGGTGELFF. The gene calls are TRBV6-1 and TRBJ2-2; D unresolved. Germline-derived CDR1 and CDR2 are MNHNS and SASEGT. V lost 6 bases, J lost 5 bases, and 7 bases lay in between. The CDR3 runs to 12 residues.

This clone was counted at least ten times. The rearrangement joins TRBV3-1 to TRBJ1-3; D is uncertain. Germline-derived CDR1 and CDR2 are LGHDT and YNNKEL (reference sequence). The CDR3 covers 15 residues. Between the trimmed V and J ends, which lost 4 bases and 0 bases, there was a span of 10 bases. The CDR3: CASSLFEVSGNTIYF. CDR3 DNA: TGTGCCAGCAGCCTTTTCGAAGTCTCTGGAAACACCATATATTTT. Supplemented by reference TRBV3-1 and TRBJ1-3, the full variable domain reads DTAVSQTPKYLVTQMGNDKSIKCEQNLGHDTMYWYKQDSKKFLKIMFSYNNKELIINETVPNRFSPKSPDKAHLNLHINSLELGDSAVYFCASSLFEVSGNTIYFGEGSWLTVV.

This clone has ten or more counts. With a much larger clone just one base away, this may be a read error. V gene TRBV4-1 combines with J gene TRBJ1-1; TRBD1 is a possible D gene (6 bases). Germline CDR1 is MGHRA and CDR2 is YSYEKL. The CDR3 extends over 15 amino acids. Trimming removed 4 bases from V and 4 bases from J, with 16 bases in between. The CDR3 nucleotides are TGCGCCAGCAGCCCCCGCTGGACAGCAAGCACTGAAGCTTTCTTT. It specifies CASSPRWTASTEAFF.

The chain links TRBV18 to TRBJ1-1; D is perhaps TRBD1 (5 bases). Deletions cut 7 bases from V and 0 bases from J, with 18 bases between. The CDR3 runs to 16 residues. CDR1 is KGHSH and CDR2 is LQKENI in the germline V gene. The CDR3 DNA is TGTGCCAGCTTCACCGGGCCGGGGGTATTGAACACTGAAGCTTTCTTT. This gives the protein CASFTGPGVLNTEAFF.